A single sample gave rise to the 7 T cell receptor beta chains below, sequenced in a study of shared clonotypes between healthy human individuals. Naive CD8 populations comprised CD45RO-negative cells positively selected for CCR7, excluding terminally differentiated effector memory CD45RA+ cells. Produced via immunoSEQ multiplex PCR; TCRdb's table is partial and in-frame only. The table has 2 million to 2.5 million clones, about 92% seen once; the top ten hold around 1.7%. Sequences were obtained from naive CD8+ T cells from PBMCs. Receptors were obtained from a man between 18 and 29 years old in good health. Some clones in this sample may be carry-over from other donors' samples.

This clone occurred once. V gene TRBV4-2 combines with J gene TRBJ1-1; 7 bases are a match to TRBD1. CDR3 length: 15 amino acids. Germline V gives CDR1 LGHNA, CDR2 YNFKEQ. After removal of 0 bases from V and 8 bases from J, the junction contained 9 bases not matched to a gene. The CDR3 sequence: CASSQDSRGATEAFF. The CDR3 DNA follows: TGTGCCAGCAGCCAAGATAGCAGGGGGGCCACAGAAGCTTTCTTT.

The chain uses TRBV28 and TRBJ2-7, with a possible D match to TRBD1 (6 bases). The CDR3 has 15 amino acids. From germline, CDR1 is MDHEN and CDR2 SYDVKM. Trimming cost V 2 bases and J 5 bases, with 16 bases left between them. CDR3 sequence reads: CASSLGRGWANEQYF. As DNA, the CDR3 is TGTGCCAGCAGTTTAGGTAGGGGGTGGGCCAACGAGCAGTACTTC.

The chain couples TRBV27 to TRBJ1-2, with a tentative D call TRBD1 (5 bases). The V gene's germline CDR1 is MNHEY and CDR2 SMNVEV (reference sequence). V was cut by 8 bases and J by 8 bases, with 24 bases left in between. This CDR3 has 15 amino acids. The CDR3 coding sequence is TGTGCCAGCCACCCGTGGGGGGGAAGGGAAGAAGGCTACACCTTC. Its protein is CASHPWGGREEGYTF.

The chain recombines TRBV6-5 with TRBJ2-1, with D perhaps being TRBD1 or TRBD2 (5 bases each). V lost 6 bases and J 2 bases, leaving 14 bases between the germline ends. This CDR3 is built from 15 residues. Germline-derived CDR1 and CDR2 are MNHEY and SVGAGI. CDR3 DNA sequence: TGTGCCAGCAGCGACGGGACCGCGACCTACAATGAGCAGTTCTTC. The encoded protein is CASSDGTATYNEQFF.

The chain joins TRBV28 to TRBJ2-7; maybe TRBD2 (6 bases). The ends were cut back, 4 bases at V and 7 bases at J, with 11 bases in the middle. Germline CDR1 is MDHEN and CDR2 is SYDVKM. The CDR3 contains 12 residues. CDR3 residues: CASSSTEGEQYF. In nucleotides, the CDR3 is TGTGCCAGCAGTTCGACGGAGGGGGAGCAGTACTTC.

V is TRBV15 and J is TRBJ2-2; TRBD1 agrees at 9 bases. CDR3 length equals 16 residues. Germline loops: CDR1 LNHNV, CDR2 YYDKDF (reference sequence). Unmatched junction bases numbered 3, after V lost 3 bases and J lost 1 base. The CDR3 bases are TGTGCCACCAGCAGGGAGGGACAGGGGAACACCGGGGAGCTGTTTTTT. It is translated as CATSREGQGNTGELFF.

This sequence joins TRBV19 and TRBJ1-2; D not resolved. CDR1 and CDR2 from the germline V gene are LNHDA and SQIVND (reference sequence). This CDR3 region has 18 residues. Trimming left V 0 bases short and J 2 bases short, with 19 bases between. This CDR3 reads CASSIDGPASIFNYGYTF. The CDR3 nucleotides read TGTGCCAGTAGTATAGATGGACCGGCCTCCATCTTCAACTATGGCTACACCTTC.